The next 3 T cell receptor beta chains were all read from a single sample in a study of control samples from healthy donors and cancer patients. The assay was immunoSEQ multiplex PCR, and TCRdb's table has in-frame clones only and misses some. The sample comprises a few hundred thousand clones, approximately 92% of which are singletons, and around 6.4% rests with the top ten. Sequencing was carried out using PBMCs. These receptors originate from a man aged 40-49 years with head and neck cancer.

This clone was observed once. In nucleotides, the CDR3 is TGCGCCAGCAGTTGGAGGTCTAGCGGGAGTATCAATGAGCAGTTCTTC. Translation gives CASSWRSSGSINEQFF. V gene TRBV5-1 combines with J gene TRBJ2-1; 10 bases are a match to TRBD2. CDR1 is SGHRS and CDR2 is YFSETQ in the germline V gene. J was trimmed by 6 bases and V by 5 bases; bases with no gene match: 11. This CDR3 spans 16 amino acids.

This chain joins TRBV13 and TRBJ2-3; perhaps TRBD1 as D (5 bases). Trimming took 4 bases from V and 0 from J, leaving 8 bases between them. Germline lookup yields CDR1 PRHDT and CDR2 FYEKMQ (reference sequence). This CDR3 is built from 14 residues. CDR3 sequence reads: CASSSQGSTDTQYF. Here the CDR3 DNA reads TGTGCCAGCAGCTCCCAGGGTAGCACAGATACGCAGTATTTT.

The rearrangement links TRBV27 to TRBJ2-7; a weak D match, TRBD2 (6 bases). Deletions cut 5 bases from V and 7 bases from J, with 21 bases between. The CDR3 is made up of 15 amino acids. Germline loops: CDR1 MNHEY, CDR2 SMNVEV (reference sequence). The CDR3 DNA reads as TGTGCCAGCAGTCCCTCCGGGCCCGCGGGATATGAGCAGTACTTC. It is translated as CASSPSGPAGYEQYF.